These 8 T cell receptor beta chains originate from one sample sequenced in a study of regulatory T cells in long-lasting Graves disease. Stated time point: newly diagnosed GD, antithyroid drugs for less than 3 months. Following extraction of RNA from PBMCs, that RNA was used to make the TCR library. Sequencing libraries for TCR beta were prepared with iRepertoire HTBI primers and Arm-PCR of CDR3 regions. TCRdb independently ran MiXCR on the multiplex PCR reads; one entry per CDR3 protein. The sample records around 450,000 distinct CDR3 sequences, around 15% being singletons. These data also featured in a second study, about T cells in Graves' hyperthyroidism and ophthalmopathy.

Sequencing used peripheral blood mononuclear cells (PBMCs), obtained at new diagnosis, from a patient treated with antithyroid drugs. Receptors were obtained from a man aged 40-49 years with Graves disease.

The rearrangement links TRBV4-1 to TRBJ2-5; D is perhaps TRBD1 (5 bases). V was pared by 3 bases and J by 4 bases, with 9 bases between. The CDR3 is 13 residues long. CDR1 is MGHRA and CDR2 is YSYEKL in the germline V gene. As DNA, the CDR3 is TGCGCCAGCAGCCATCCAGGGATAGAGACCCAGTACTTC. Its translation is CASSHPGIETQYF.

About this clonotype: A far more abundant clone sits one base away, making this likely a read error. The chain recombines TRBV2 with TRBJ2-5; 9 nucleotides match TRBD2. With 4 bases clipped from V and 11 bases from J, the junction kept 14 bases outside the gene matches. The CDR3 loop spans 15 amino acids. Germline-derived CDR1 and CDR2 are SNHLY and FYNNEI. The DNA for the CDR3 is TGTGCCAGCAGTGGTCTTCTAGCGGGAATCGATGAGCAGTACTTC. Residues: CASSGLLAGIDEQYF.

This clonotype came up many times. The chain combines TRBV24-1 with TRBJ1-5, with D perhaps TRBD1 (5 bases). This CDR3 has 15 amino acids. Trimming took 3 bases from V and 4 from J, leaving 12 bases between them. The germline gives CDR1 KGHDR, CDR2 SFDVKD. Here the CDR3 DNA reads TGTGCCACCAGTGATGGGGGATCGGTAAATCAGCCCCAGCATTTT. Amino acids: CATSDGGSVNQPQHF.

The V and J genes are TRBV4-2 and TRBJ2-7, with TRBD2 as a possible D gene (5 bases). Trimming removed 0 bases at V and 3 bases at J, with 12 bases between. The germline gives CDR1 LGHNA, CDR2 YNFKEQ. This CDR3 spans 15 amino acids. DNA for the CDR3: TGTGCCAGCAGCCAAGAGCGAGCAGACTACTACGAGCAGTACTTC. Encoded protein: CASSQERADYYEQYF.

This clonotype has a count of ten or more. This chain links TRBV3-1 with TRBJ1-6; D is perhaps TRBD1 (5 bases). Germline CDR1 and CDR2: LGHDT and YNNKEL (reference sequence). The CDR3 sequence is 13 residues long. The V gene lost 5 bases and the J gene lost 6 bases, with 8 bases spanning the gap. CDR3 sequence (DNA): TGTGCCAGCAGCGGGGCCACTAATTCACCCCTCCACTTT. This codes for CASSGATNSPLHF.

The chain uses TRBV18 and TRBJ2-5, with D possibly TRBD2 on 6 matching bases. The V and J ends lost 3 bases and 5 bases respectively, with 19 bases between them. This CDR3 region has 16 residues. The V gene's germline CDR1 is KGHSH and CDR2 LQKENI. The CDR3: CASSPYGGAQRETQYF. The CDR3 coding sequence is TGTGCCAGCTCACCGTACGGAGGGGCCCAGAGGGAGACCCAGTACTTC.

This clonotype was counted at least ten times. The chain uses TRBV20-1 and TRBJ2-1, with a possible D match to TRBD1 (5 bases). V lost 0 bases and J 0 bases, leaving 12 bases between the germline ends. CDR3 size: 16 residues. Germline CDR1 is DFQATT and CDR2 is SNEGSKA (reference sequence). CDR3 coding DNA: TGCAGTGCTAGAGATAAGGGGCGGAGCTCCTACAATGAGCAGTTCTTC. Its protein is CSARDKGRSSYNEQFF.

The V gene is TRBV19, the J gene TRBJ2-1; the match to TRBD1 covers 8 bases. The CDR3 runs 15 residues. The germline gives CDR1 LNHDA, CDR2 SQIVND (reference sequence). V lost 4 bases, J lost 1 base, and 3 bases stayed unmatched. The CDR3 loop reads CASSKDRGSYNEQFF. The CDR3 DNA is TGTGCCAGTAGTAAAGACAGGGGTTCCTACAATGAGCAGTTCTTC.